This TCR beta chain came from a study of OX40 agonist ivuxolimab in advanced cancers. Study in general: Patients assigned to dose escalation were diagnosed with hepatocellular carcinoma, melanoma, renal cell or head and neck cancer. Males comprised roughly four fifths of the group, whose mean age was about 61 years (range 23 to 79).

To note about this clone: The antigen is undetermined.

V lost 0 bases to trimming and J lost 4 bases, with 10 bases between them. This CDR3 is 15 amino acids long. Germline-derived CDR1 and CDR2 are MNHEY and SVGAGI. Blood sampling took place at baseline, cycle 4 day 1, and cycle 7 day 1. The data were produced by immunoSEQ multiplex PCR, yet TCRdb's version contains in-frame clones alone and is incomplete. The sample includes roughly 13,000 clones, over 75% seen only once; the top ten take approximately 80%. Whole-study results and caveats: Both blood CD4+ and CD8+ T cells showed clonal growth by week 6 at 0.1 to 3.0 mg/kg.

The sample consisted of CD4+ or CD8+ T cells sorted from blood, taken in a trial of the OX40 agonist ivuxolimab. The chain combines TRBV6-5 with TRBJ1-5, with TRBD1 as a possible D gene (5 bases). The clonotype originates from an adult with an advanced solid tumor such as melanoma, head and neck, liver or kidney cancer. CDR3 coding DNA: TGTGCCAGCAGTTACTCGCAGGGATGGAATCAGCCCCAGCATTTT. It specifies CASSYSQGWNQPQHF.